The source of this TCR beta chain is a study of B cell selection in AIRE deficiency. The data were produced by immunoSEQ multiplex PCR, yet TCRdb's version contains in-frame clones alone and is incomplete. The data hold approximately 24,000 clones, with around 92% observed a single time. Regarding this clone: The antigen is not known.

The CDR3 sequence is 12 residues long. Between the trimmed V and J ends, which lost 4 bases and 5 bases, there was a span of 8 bases. Looked up from germline, CDR1 is MNHNY and CDR2 is SVGAGI (reference sequence). Findings and caveats of the study: Around a third of healthy-donor shared Treg TCRbeta sequences appeared in patient Tconv cells. Shared Treg sequences were biased toward short CDR3s with few non-templated nucleotide insertions.

Sorted regulatory T cells were CD4-positive, CD25-high and CD127-low or negative. Controls came from healthy donors unrelated to patients. Sequencing used CD4+CD25+ Tregs sorted from PBMCs. The chain employs TRBV6-6 and TRBJ1-2; TRBD1 might be the D (5 bases). The origin of this receptor is a human donor in good health. CDR3 in amino acids: CASSSGLYGYTF. In DNA, the CDR3 is TGTGCCAGCAGTTCAGGGCTTTATGGCTACACCTTC.